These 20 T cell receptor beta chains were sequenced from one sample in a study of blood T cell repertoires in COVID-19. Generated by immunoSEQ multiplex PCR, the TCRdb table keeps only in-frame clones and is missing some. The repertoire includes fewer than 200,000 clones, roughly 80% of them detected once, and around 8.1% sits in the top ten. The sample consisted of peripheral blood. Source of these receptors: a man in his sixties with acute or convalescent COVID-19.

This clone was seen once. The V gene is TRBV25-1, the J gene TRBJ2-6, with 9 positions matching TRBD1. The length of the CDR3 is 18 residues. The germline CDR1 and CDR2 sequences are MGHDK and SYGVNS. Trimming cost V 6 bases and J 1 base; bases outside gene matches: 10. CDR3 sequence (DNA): TGTGCCAGCAGAGCCGCGGGACAGGGAACTTCTGGGGCCAACGTCCTGACTTTC. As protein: CASRAAGQGTSGANVLTF.

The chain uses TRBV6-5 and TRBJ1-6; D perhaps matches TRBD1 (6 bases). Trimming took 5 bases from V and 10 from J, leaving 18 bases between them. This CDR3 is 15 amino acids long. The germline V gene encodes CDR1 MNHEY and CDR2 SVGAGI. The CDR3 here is CASSTTGNPRSPLHF. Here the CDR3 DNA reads TGTGCCAGCAGTACTACAGGGAATCCACGCTCACCCCTCCACTTT.

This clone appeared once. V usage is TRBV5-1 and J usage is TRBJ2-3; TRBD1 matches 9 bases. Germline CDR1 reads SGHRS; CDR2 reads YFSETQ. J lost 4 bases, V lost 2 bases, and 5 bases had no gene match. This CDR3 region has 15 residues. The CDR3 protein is CASSLQGALPDTQYF. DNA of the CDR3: TGCGCCAGCAGCTTACAGGGGGCGCTTCCAGATACGCAGTATTTT.

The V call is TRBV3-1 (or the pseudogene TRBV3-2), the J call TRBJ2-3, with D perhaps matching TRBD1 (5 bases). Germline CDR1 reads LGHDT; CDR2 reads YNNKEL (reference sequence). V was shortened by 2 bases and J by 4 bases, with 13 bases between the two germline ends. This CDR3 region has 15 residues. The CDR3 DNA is TGTGCCAGCAGCCAATTCCAGGGTGCCCCAGATACGCAGTATTTT. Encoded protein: CASSQFQGAPDTQYF.

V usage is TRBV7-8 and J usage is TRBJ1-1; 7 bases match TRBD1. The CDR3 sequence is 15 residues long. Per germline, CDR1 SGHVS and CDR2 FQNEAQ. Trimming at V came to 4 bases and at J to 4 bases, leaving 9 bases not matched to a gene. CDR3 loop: CASSSIQQGSTEAFF. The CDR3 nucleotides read TGTGCCAGCAGCTCGATACAACAGGGGTCCACTGAAGCTTTCTTT.

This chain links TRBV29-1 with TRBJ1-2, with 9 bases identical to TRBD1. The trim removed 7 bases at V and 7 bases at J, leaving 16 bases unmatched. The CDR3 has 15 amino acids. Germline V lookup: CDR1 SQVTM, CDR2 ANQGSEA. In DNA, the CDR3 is TGCAGCGCCCAACCGGGACAGGGAAGGATCGGTGGCTACACCTTC. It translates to CSAQPGQGRIGGYTF.

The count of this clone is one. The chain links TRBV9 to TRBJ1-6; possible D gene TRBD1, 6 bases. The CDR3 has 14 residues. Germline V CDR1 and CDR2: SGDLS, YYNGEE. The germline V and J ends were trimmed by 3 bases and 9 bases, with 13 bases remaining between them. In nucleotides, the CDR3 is TGTGCCAGCAGCGCACAGGGACGTGGTTCACCCCTCCACTTT. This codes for CASSAQGRGSPLHF.

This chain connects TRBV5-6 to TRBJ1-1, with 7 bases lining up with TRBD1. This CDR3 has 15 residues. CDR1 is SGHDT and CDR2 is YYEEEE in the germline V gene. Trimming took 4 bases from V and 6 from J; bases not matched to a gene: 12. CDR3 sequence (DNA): TGTGCCAGCAGCGGGACAGTAAATATGGGCTCTGAAGCTTTCTTT. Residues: CASSGTVNMGSEAFF.

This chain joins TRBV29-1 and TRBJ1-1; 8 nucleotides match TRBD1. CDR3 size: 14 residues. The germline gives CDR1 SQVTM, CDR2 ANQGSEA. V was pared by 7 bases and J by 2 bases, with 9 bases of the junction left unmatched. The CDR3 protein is CSGADGQGNTEAFF. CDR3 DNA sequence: TGCAGCGGTGCTGACGGACAGGGAAACACTGAAGCTTTCTTT.

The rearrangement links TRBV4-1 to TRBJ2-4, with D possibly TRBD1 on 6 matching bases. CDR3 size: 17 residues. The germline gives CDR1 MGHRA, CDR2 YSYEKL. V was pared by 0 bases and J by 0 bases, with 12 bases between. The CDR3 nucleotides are TGCGCCAGCAGCCAAGATGGGACAAGCGGAGCCAAAAACATTCAGTACTTC. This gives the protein CASSQDGTSGAKNIQYF.

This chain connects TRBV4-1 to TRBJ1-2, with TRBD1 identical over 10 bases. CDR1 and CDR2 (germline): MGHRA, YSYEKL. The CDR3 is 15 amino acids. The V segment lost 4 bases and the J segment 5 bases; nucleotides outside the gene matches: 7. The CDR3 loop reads CASSRPGQGRYGYTF. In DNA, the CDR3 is TGCGCCAGCAGCCGGCCGGGACAGGGGAGGTATGGCTACACCTTC.

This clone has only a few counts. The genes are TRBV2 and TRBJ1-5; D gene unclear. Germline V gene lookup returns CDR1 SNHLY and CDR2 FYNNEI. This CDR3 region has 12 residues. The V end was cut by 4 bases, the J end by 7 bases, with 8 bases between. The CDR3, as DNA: TGTGCCAGCAGTGTCCGAGGGCAGCCCCAGCATTTT. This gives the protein CASSVRGQPQHF.

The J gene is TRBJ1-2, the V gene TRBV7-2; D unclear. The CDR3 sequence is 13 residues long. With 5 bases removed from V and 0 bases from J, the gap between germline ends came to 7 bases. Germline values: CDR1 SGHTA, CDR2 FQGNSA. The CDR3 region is CASSDTPNYGYTF. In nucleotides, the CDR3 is TGTGCCAGCAGCGACACGCCTAACTATGGCTACACCTTC.

CDR3: CASSPRPLREAGANVLTF. CDR3 nucleotide sequence: TGTGCCAGCAGCCCCCGCCCCCTCCGGGAGGCTGGGGCCAACGTCCTGACTTTC. The chain combines TRBV7-9 with TRBJ2-6; 7 bases map to TRBD2. The germline gives CDR1 SEHNR, CDR2 FQNEAQ (reference sequence). CDR3 length: 18 amino acids. V shed 5 bases, J shed 2 bases, and the junction held 12 bases outside the gene matches.

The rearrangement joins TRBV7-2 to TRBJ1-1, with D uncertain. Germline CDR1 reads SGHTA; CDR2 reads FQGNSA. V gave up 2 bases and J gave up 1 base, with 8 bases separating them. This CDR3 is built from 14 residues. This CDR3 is CASSLSGQNTEAFF. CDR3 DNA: TGTGCCAGCAGCTTATCTGGGCAGAACACTGAAGCTTTCTTT.

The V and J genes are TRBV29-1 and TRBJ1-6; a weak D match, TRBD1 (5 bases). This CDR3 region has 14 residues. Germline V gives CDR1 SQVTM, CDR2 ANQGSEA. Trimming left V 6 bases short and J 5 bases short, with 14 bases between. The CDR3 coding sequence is TGCAGCGTCAAAGTGCAGGGTAATAATTCACCCCTCCACTTT. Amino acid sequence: CSVKVQGNNSPLHF. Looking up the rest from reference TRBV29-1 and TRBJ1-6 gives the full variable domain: SAVISQKPSRDICQRGTSLTIQCQVDSQVTMMFWYRQQPGQSLTLIATANQGSEATYESGFVIDKFPISRPNLTFSTLTVSNMSPEDSSIYLCSVKVQGNNSPLHFGNGTRLTVT.

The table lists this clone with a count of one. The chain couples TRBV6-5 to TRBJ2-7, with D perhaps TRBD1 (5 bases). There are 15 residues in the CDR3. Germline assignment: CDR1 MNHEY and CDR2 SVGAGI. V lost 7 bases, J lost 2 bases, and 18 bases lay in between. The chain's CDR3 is CASTPRKDSPYEQYF. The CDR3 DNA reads TGTGCCAGCACCCCTAGGAAAGACAGTCCCTACGAGCAGTACTTC.

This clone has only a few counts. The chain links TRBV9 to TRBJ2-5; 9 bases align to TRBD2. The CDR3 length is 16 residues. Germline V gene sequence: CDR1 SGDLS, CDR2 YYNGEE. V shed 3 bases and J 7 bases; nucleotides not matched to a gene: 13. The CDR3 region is CASSDQRGDASGTQYF. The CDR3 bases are TGTGCCAGCAGCGATCAGCGGGGGGACGCCTCAGGGACCCAGTACTTC.

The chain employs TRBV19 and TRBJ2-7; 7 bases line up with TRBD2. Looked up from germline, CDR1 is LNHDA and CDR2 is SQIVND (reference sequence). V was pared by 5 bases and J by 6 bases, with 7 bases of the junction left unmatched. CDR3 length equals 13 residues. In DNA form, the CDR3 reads TGTGCCAGTAGTGACGGAGGGAGGGGCGAGCAGTACTTC. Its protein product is CASSDGGRGEQYF.

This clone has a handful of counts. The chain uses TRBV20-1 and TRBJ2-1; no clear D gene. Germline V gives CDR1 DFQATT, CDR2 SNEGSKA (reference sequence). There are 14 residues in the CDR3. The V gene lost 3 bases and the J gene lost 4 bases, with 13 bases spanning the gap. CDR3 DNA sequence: TGCAGTGCTAGTGGTCTAGATCTTTACAATGAGCAGTTCTTC. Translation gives CSASGLDLYNEQFF.